The clone carrying this TCR beta chain occurred a few times. The record originates from a study of identical twins. The CDR3 runs to 15 residues. Germline lookup yields CDR1 MNHEY and CDR2 SVGEGT. Trimming took 4 bases from V and 4 from J; bases not matched to a gene: 8. TCRdb used MiXCR to reprocess the 5' RACE reads, holding one entry per CDR3 protein. Of some 760,000 distinct CDR3 sequences listed, roughly 20% were seen once; the top ten hold around 13%. The sample was also reused in another study, on T cells expressing NK-cell markers. From that second work: Clones of NKG2C+ T cells that had expanded were of unclear HCMV specificity.

The sequence was collected from a woman aged 18-35 years in good health. Sequences were obtained from PBMCs. This chain connects TRBV6-2 or TRBV6-3 to TRBJ2-7; 9 nucleotides match TRBD1. CDR3 bases: TGTGCCAGCAGTTCACAGGGGGCCCCTTTTTACGAGCAGTACTTC. Translating it yields CASSSQGAPFYEQYF.